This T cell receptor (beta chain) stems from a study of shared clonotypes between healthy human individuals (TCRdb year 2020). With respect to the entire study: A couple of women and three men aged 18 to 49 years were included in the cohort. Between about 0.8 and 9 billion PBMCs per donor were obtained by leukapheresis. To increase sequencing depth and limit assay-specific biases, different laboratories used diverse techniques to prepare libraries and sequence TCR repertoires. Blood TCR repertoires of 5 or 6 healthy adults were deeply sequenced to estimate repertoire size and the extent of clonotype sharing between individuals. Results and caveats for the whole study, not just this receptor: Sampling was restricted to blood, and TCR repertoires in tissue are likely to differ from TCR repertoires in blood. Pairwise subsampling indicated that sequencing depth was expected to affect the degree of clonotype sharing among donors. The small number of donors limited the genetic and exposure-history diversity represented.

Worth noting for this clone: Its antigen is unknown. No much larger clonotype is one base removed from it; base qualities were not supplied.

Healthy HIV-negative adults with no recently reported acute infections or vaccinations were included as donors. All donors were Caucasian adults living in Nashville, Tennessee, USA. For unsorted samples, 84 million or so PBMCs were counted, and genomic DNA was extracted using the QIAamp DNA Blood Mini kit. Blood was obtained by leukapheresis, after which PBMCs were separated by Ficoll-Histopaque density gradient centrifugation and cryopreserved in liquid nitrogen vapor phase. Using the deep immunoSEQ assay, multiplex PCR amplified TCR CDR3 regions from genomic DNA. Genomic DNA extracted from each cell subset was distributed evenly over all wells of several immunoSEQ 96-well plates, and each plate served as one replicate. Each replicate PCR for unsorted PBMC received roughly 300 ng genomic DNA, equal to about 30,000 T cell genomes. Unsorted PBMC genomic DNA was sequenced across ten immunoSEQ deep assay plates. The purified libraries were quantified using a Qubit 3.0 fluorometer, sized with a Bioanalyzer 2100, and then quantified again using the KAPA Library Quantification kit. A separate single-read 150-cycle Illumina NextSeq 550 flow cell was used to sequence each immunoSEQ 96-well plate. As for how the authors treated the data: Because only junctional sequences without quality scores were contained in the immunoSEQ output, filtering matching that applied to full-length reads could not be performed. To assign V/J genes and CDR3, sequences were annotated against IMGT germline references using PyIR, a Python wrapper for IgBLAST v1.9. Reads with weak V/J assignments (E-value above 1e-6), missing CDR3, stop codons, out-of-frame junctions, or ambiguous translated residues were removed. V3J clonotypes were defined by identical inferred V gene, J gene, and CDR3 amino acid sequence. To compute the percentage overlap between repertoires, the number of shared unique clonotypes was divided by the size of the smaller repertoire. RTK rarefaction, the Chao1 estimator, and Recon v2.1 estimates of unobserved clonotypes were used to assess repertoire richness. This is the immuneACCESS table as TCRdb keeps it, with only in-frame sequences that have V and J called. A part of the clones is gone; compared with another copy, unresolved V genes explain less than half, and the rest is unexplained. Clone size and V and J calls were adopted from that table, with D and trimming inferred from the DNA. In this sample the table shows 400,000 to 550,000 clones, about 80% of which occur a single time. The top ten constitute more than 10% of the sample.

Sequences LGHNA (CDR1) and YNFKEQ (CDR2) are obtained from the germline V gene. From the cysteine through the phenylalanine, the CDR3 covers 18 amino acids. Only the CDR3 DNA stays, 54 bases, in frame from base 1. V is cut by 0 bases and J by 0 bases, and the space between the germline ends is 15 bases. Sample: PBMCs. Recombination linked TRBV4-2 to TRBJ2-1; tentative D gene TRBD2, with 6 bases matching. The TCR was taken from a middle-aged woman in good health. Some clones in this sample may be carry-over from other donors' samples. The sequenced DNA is TGTGCCAGCAGCCAAGATGGCTGGGCGGGGAGCTCCTACAATGAGCAGTTCTTC. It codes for CASSQDGWAGSSYNEQFF.